These T cell receptor beta chains were read from a single sample in a study of beta chain bispecific antibodies for T cell cancers. MiXCR was run by TCRdb on the 5' RACE reads, yielding one entry per CDR3 protein. The table lists 20,000 to 25,000 distinct CDR3 sequences, approximately 2% of them singletons. These receptors are not linked to any known antigen. The sample here was healthy donor T cells cultured with leukemia cells, taken from a culture containing a bispecific antibody targeting TCR Vbeta12. The receptors originated from a human donor in good health. Some clones in this sample may be carry-over from other donors' samples. Both conserved end residues are part of each CDR3. The D gene is left open where the match is weak. Clone size is shown for a subset of rows, as once, few, many or a class of expanded clone.

V gene,D gene,J gene,clone size,CDR3 protein,CDR3 DNA
TRBV20-1,NA,TRBJ2-1,many,CSARDPDRYNEQFF,TGCAGTGCTAGAGATCCGGACAGATACAATGAGCAGTTCTTC
TRBV20-1,NA,TRBJ2-5,many,CSAREMGGAQGETQYF,TGCAGTGCTAGAGAAATGGGGGGGGCCCAAGGGGAGACCCAGTACTTC
TRBV11-2,NA,TRBJ2-2,many,CASSSINTGELFF,TGTGCCAGCAGCTCTATTAACACCGGGGAGCTGTTTTTT
TRBV14,NA,TRBJ2-7,many,CASSQVSLGEQYF,TGTGCCAGCAGCCAAGTCTCCCTAGGCGAGCAGTACTTC
TRBV7-9,NA,TRBJ2-1,many,CASSLKGDNEQFF,TGTGCCAGCAGCTTAAAGGGGGACAATGAGCAGTTCTTC
TRBV5-1,NA,TRBJ2-5,many,CASRPDTQETQYF,TGCGCCAGCAGACCTGATACCCAAGAGACCCAGTACTTC
TRBV2,NA,TRBJ2-7,many,CASLMLQSSYEQYF,TGTGCCAGCCTTATGTTGCAGTCCTCCTACGAGCAGTACTTC
TRBV3-1,NA,TRBJ2-3,medium-sized,CASSQDIGRTDTQYF,TGTGCCAGCAGCCAAGATATTGGTCGGACAGATACGCAGTATTTT
TRBV5-1,NA,TRBJ2-5,many,CASSLEEGLETQYF,TGCGCCAGCAGCTTAGAGGAGGGTTTGGAGACCCAGTACTTC
TRBV28,TRBD1,TRBJ1-4,many,CASSPSSRGLGEKLFF,TGTGCCAGCAGCCCATCCTCCAGGGGGCTGGGCGAAAAACTGTTTTTT
TRBV19,NA,TRBJ2-7,NA,CASSIVPGDEQYF,TGTGCCAGTAGTATAGTACCCGGGGACGAGCAGTACTTC
TRBV20-1,TRBD2,TRBJ2-3,medium-sized,CSARDMTSASTDTQYF,TGCAGTGCTAGAGACATGACTAGCGCTAGCACAGATACGCAGTATTTT
TRBV30,NA,TRBJ2-1,many,CAWRDPTKRSSYNEQFF,TGTGCCTGGAGAGACCCGACTAAGCGGAGCTCCTACAATGAGCAGTTCTTC
TRBV19,NA,TRBJ1-5,many,CASRTGPYEVNQPQHF,TGTGCCAGTAGGACGGGACCCTACGAGGTCAATCAGCCCCAGCATTTT
TRBV11-3,NA,TRBJ2-2,many,CASSPGTYSSGGELFF,TGTGCCAGCAGCCCAGGCACCTACAGTTCGGGCGGGGAGCTGTTTTTT
TRBV4-1,NA,TRBJ1-1,many,CASSQGQNTEAFF,TGCGCCAGCAGCCAAGGACAGAATACTGAAGCTTTCTTT
TRBV21-1,NA,TRBJ1-6,many,CASSATDINSPLHF,TGTGCCAGCAGTGCGACAGACATTAATTCACCCCTCCACTTT
TRBV18,TRBD1,TRBJ2-7,NA,CASSPRQGVHEQYF,TGTGCCAGCTCACCACGACAGGGGGTCCACGAGCAGTACTTC
TRBV20-1,NA,TRBJ2-2,medium-sized,CSARDGTPPGGELFF,TGCAGTGCTAGAGACGGGACACCCCCGGGGGGGGAGCTGTTTTTT
TRBV20-1,NA,TRBJ2-2,many,CSARWGTANTGELFF,TGCAGTGCGCGATGGGGAACAGCGAACACCGGGGAGCTGTTTTTT
TRBV7-8,NA,TRBJ2-5,many,CASSIRQGGSQETQYF,TGTGCCAGCAGCATCCGACAGGGAGGGAGCCAAGAGACCCAGTACTTC
TRBV6-5,TRBD1,TRBJ2-7,many,CASSYGDRDYEQYF,TGTGCCAGCAGTTACGGGGACAGGGACTACGAGCAGTACTTC
TRBV7-9,NA,TRBJ1-3,few,CASSPSSGGTVSGNTIYF,TGTGCCAGCAGCCCCAGCTCGGGGGGCACCGTCTCTGGAAACACCATATATTTT
TRBV11-2,TRBD1,TRBJ1-2,many,CASSLSYRGGYTF,TGTGCCAGCAGCTTAAGCTACAGGGGTGGCTACACCTTC
TRBV5-1,NA,TRBJ1-1,many,CASSLNGDAFF,TGCGCCAGCAGCTTGAACGGTGACGCTTTCTTT
TRBV10-3,TRBD2,TRBJ2-3,many,CAISGGGDTQYF,TGTGCCATCAGTGGGGGGGGGGATACGCAGTATTTT
TRBV6-1,TRBD2,TRBJ2-1,many,CASSEVKLAGPYNEQFF,TGTGCCAGCAGTGAAGTTAAACTAGCGGGACCCTACAATGAGCAGTTCTTC
TRBV5-6,NA,TRBJ1-1,many,CASSYRQVGDEAFF,TGTGCCAGCAGCTATCGACAGGTTGGCGATGAAGCTTTCTTT
TRBV19,NA,TRBJ2-3,many,CASSISPSFTDTQYF,TGTGCCAGTAGTATTTCTCCCAGTTTCACAGATACGCAGTATTTT
TRBV7-9,NA,TRBJ2-3,many,CASSFWSLLGGPDTQYF,TGTGCCAGCAGCTTCTGGTCACTCCTCGGGGGCCCAGATACGCAGTATTTT
TRBV20-1,TRBD1,TRBJ2-7,many,CSARTGALYEQYF,TGCAGTGCTAGGACAGGGGCTTTATACGAGCAGTACTTC
TRBV18,TRBD2,TRBJ2-5,many,CASSPAGREETQYF,TGTGCCAGCTCACCCGCAGGGAGGGAGGAGACCCAGTACTTC
TRBV28,NA,TRBJ1-2,few,CASSFGGGIKFGYTF,TGTGCCAGCAGTTTTGGGGGAGGGATAAAATTCGGCTACACCTTC
TRBV20-1,TRBD2,TRBJ2-1,many,CSARDFGGAGGPRSYNEQFF,TGCAGTGCTAGAGATTTCGGCGGAGCGGGGGGGCCCCGGTCCTACAATGAGCAGTTCTTC
TRBV4-1,NA,TRBJ1-2,many,CASSQDIGAAANYGYTF,TGCGCCAGCAGCCAAGATATCGGGGCAGCTGCAAACTATGGCTACACCTTC
TRBV6-5,TRBD1,TRBJ2-1,medium-sized,CASTPTGTGDNEQFF,TGTGCCAGCACCCCTACCGGGACAGGGGACAATGAGCAGTTCTTC
TRBV19,NA,TRBJ2-2,many,CASSMTQGNTGELFF,TGTGCCAGTAGTATGACTCAGGGGAACACCGGGGAGCTGTTTTTT
TRBV5-6,TRBD1,TRBJ2-1,medium-sized,CASETGTGGVEQFF,TGTGCCAGCGAAACCGGGACAGGGGGCGTTGAGCAGTTCTTC
TRBV29-1,NA,TRBJ1-2,few,CSVEGPTGDFF,TGCAGCGTTGAAGGCCCCACAGGCGACTTCTTC